The 24 T cell receptor beta chains presented below share a single source sample, sequenced in a study of T cell clonality in common variable immunodeficiency (dated by TCRdb to 2015 to 2017). The library was obtained by the immunoSEQ multiplex PCR assay. TCRdb's version of the immuneACCESS table is confined to in-frame rearrangements and falls short of the full clone set. An unresolved V gene accounts for under half of the shortfall where checked; the remainder is of unknown origin. The table records roughly 79,000 clones for this sample, and not one of them appears only once. Approximately 0.81% of the sample is in the top ten clones. The material sequenced was peripheral blood mononuclear cells. The receptors here all came from a person aged 18-69 years in good health.

This clone was seen repeatedly, ten times or more. The read is 3 residues too short to cover the CDR3 end, so that end is filled in from the germline J gene. This chain links TRBV28 with TRBJ2-7, with 9 bases aligning to TRBD2. V trimming: 2 bases; J trimming: 5 bases; junction bases outside the gene matches: 1. Germline loops: CDR1 MDHEN, CDR2 SYDVKM. CDR3 size: 13 residues. Here the CDR3 reads CASSLLAGHEQYF. The sequenced part of the CDR3 DNA is TGTGCCAGCAGTTTACTAGCGGGGCACGAG.

This clone was seen ten or more times. The read finishes 3 residues shy of the CDR3 end, and the germline J gene is used to complete it. The sample contains more than one DNA sequence encoding this CDR3. The chain recombines TRBV18 with TRBJ2-7; TRBD1 matches at 8 bases. This CDR3 is 14 amino acids long. J lost 4 bases, V lost 1 base, and 3 bases had no gene match. The germline gives CDR1 KGHSH, CDR2 LQKENI. This chain's CDR3 is CASSPRGQGYEQYF. The covered CDR3 bases are TGTGCCAGCTCACCACGCGGACAGGGTTACGAG.

This clone has ten or more counts. The CDR3 extends 3 residues past the end of the read, so its final part is completed from the germline J gene. The rearrangement uses TRBV5-6 and TRBJ2-1; no clear D gene. The germline V gene has CDR1 SGHDT and CDR2 YYEEEE. The CDR3 runs 13 residues. The V end lost 1 base, the J end lost 7 bases, and 9 bases lay between the germline ends. Partial CDR3 DNA: TGTGCCAGCAGCTTGCGTCAGTTAAATGAG. It yields the protein CASSLRQLNE. The full CDR3 protein reads CASSLRQLNEQFF.

This clone was seen repeatedly, ten times or more. Read data end 3 residues before the CDR3 end; the end is taken from the germline J gene. The rearrangement joins TRBV5-6 to TRBJ2-7; D is unresolved. With 2 bases removed from V and 3 bases from J, the gap between germline ends came to 3 bases. The CDR3 length is 11 residues. CDR1 SGHDT and CDR2 YYEEEE come from the germline V gene. The part of the CDR3 DNA that was read is TGTGCCAGCAGCTTTTACTACGAG. Translating gives CASSFYYE. The complete CDR3 reads CASSFYYEQYF.

This clone was recorded many times. The CDR3 is cut off 3 residues early in the read; its end comes from the germline J gene. The chain employs TRBV14 and TRBJ2-7; 7 bases map to TRBD2. CDR1 and CDR2 from the germline V gene are SGHDN and FVKESK. There are 16 residues in the CDR3. Trimming at V came to 5 bases and at J to 6 bases, leaving 16 bases not matched to a gene. CDR3 DNA (partial): TGTGCCAGCAGCTTGGGAGCGGGACCTGGGGATTTCGAG. This encodes CASSLGAGPGDFE. The full CDR3 is CASSLGAGPGDFEQYF. The full variable domain, with the rest looked up from reference TRBV14 and TRBJ2-7, is EAGVTQFPSHSVIEKGQTVTLRCDPISGHDNLYWYRRVMGKEIKFLLHFVKESKQDESGMPNNRFLAERTGGTYSTLKVQPAELEDSGVYFCASSLGAGPGDFEQYFGPGTRLTVT.

There are many counts of this clone. Coverage ceases 3 residues before the CDR3 finishes, and the germline J gene fills in the end. This chain joins TRBV5-6 and TRBJ2-2; D is perhaps TRBD1 (6 bases). Germline lookup yields CDR1 SGHDT and CDR2 YYEEEE. The CDR3 sequence is 15 residues long. Trimming removed 1 base at V and 4 bases at J, with 11 bases between. The part of the CDR3 DNA that was read is TGTGCCAGCAGCTTGCCCACAGGGACCACCGGGGAG. It yields the protein CASSLPTGTTGE. The full CDR3 is CASSLPTGTTGELFF.

This clone was recorded many times. The read terminates 3 residues before the CDR3 end, so the remaining end is supplied by the germline J gene. The same CDR3 is also encoded by other DNA sequences in this sample. This sequence joins TRBV7-3 and TRBJ2-3; maybe TRBD2 (6 bases). V was clipped by 2 bases and J by 2 bases, with 8 bases between them. This CDR3 has 14 amino acids. Germline CDR1 SGHTA, CDR2 FQGTGA. CDR3 DNA, as far as it was read: TGTGCCAGCAGCTTAGCGGGACTCACAGATACG. This gives the protein CASSLAGLTDT. The whole CDR3 sequence is CASSLAGLTDTQYF.

This clone occurred many times. The read halts 3 residues ahead of the CDR3 end, with the missing end drawn from the germline J gene. The rearrangement joins TRBV20-1 to TRBJ1-2; 12 positions agree with TRBD1. V shed 0 bases, J shed 4 bases, and the junction held 12 bases outside the gene matches. This CDR3 contains 18 residues. Germline CDR1 and CDR2: DFQATT and SNEGSKA (reference sequence). The chain's CDR3 is CSARDLRDRGRGGYGYTF. Incomplete CDR3 DNA: TGCAGTGCTAGAGACCTCCGGGACAGGGGGCGCGGGGGCTATGGC.

This clone has ten or more counts. With the read ending 3 residues before the CDR3 end, the germline J gene is used to fill in that end. V gene TRBV6-4 combines with J gene TRBJ2-2; D might be TRBD2 (6 bases). This CDR3 region has 13 residues. Germline V gene sequence: CDR1 MRHNA, CDR2 SNTAGT. Partial CDR3 DNA: TGTGCCAGCAGTCCTGGACTAAACAATGAG. It specifies CASSPGLNNE. The whole CDR3 protein reads CASSPGLNNELFF.

This clone was detected many times. The read gets to within 3 residues of the CDR3 end, and the germline J gene fills in the rest. The rearrangement uses TRBV2 and TRBJ2-7, with D possibly matching TRBD1 (6 bases). Germline V gives CDR1 SNHLY, CDR2 FYNNEI. Between the trimmed V and J ends, which lost 7 bases and 3 bases, there was a span of 16 bases. The CDR3 is 14 amino acids. CDR3 DNA, as far as it was read: TGTGCCAGCACTATACAGGGCCTTAGCTACGAG. This translates into CASTIQGLSYE. The entire CDR3 is CASTIQGLSYEQYF.

The sample holds many counts of this clone. The read terminates 3 residues ahead of where the CDR3 ends, so the germline J gene completes it. V gene TRBV7-2 combines with J gene TRBJ1-2; a weak D match, TRBD1 (6 bases). V was shortened by 5 bases and J by 3 bases, with 13 bases between the two germline ends. Germline V lookup: CDR1 SGHTA, CDR2 FQGNSA. The CDR3 is made up of 14 amino acids. The sequenced part of the CDR3 DNA is TGTGCCAGCAGCCAAGGGGGGGGGCACTATGGC. Protein sequence: CASSQGGGHYG. The entire CDR3 is CASSQGGGHYGYTF.

This clone was seen at least ten times. The junction does not match germline at one end; this may be a read error. Read sequence stops 3 residues before the CDR3 end, and the germline J gene provides the missing end. This chain joins TRBV4-2 and TRBJ2-2; 9 positions agree with TRBD2. The CDR3 contains 18 residues. The germline gives CDR1 LGHNA, CDR2 YNFKEQ. The CDR3 sequence: CASSQVASGVANTGELFF. The part of the CDR3 DNA that was read is TGCGCCAGCAGCCAAGTGGCTAGCGGGGTAGCGAACACCGGGGAG.

This clone was detected many times. The read ends 3 residues early relative to the CDR3; the germline J gene fills the gap. The rearrangement uses TRBV20-1 and TRBJ1-2, with D unresolved. The CDR3 runs to 13 residues. Germline CDR1 reads DFQATT; CDR2 reads SNEGSKA (reference sequence). With 4 bases removed from V and 4 bases from J, the gap between germline ends came to 13 bases. CDR3 sequence: CSATVQTGYGYTF. The sequenced CDR3 bases are TGCAGTGCTACAGTTCAGACTGGCTATGGC.

This clone was observed many times. The read is 3 residues too short to cover the CDR3 end, so that end is filled in from the germline J gene. This chain connects TRBV10-1 to TRBJ2-7; 7 bases are a match to TRBD2. Germline V gives CDR1 WNHNN, CDR2 SYGVQD (reference sequence). Unmatched junction bases numbered 14, after V lost 10 bases and J lost 2 bases. CDR3 length: 15 residues. The DNA read from the CDR3 is TGCGCCACCCTGAGAGGGCGGGAGTCACCCTACGAG. Amino acid sequence: CATLRGRESPYE. The entire CDR3 sequence reads CATLRGRESPYEQYF.

Many counts were recorded for this clone. The read ends 3 residues early relative to the CDR3; the germline J gene fills the gap. This sequence joins TRBV11-2 and TRBJ2-2; D call uncertain. Between the trimmed V and J ends, which lost 1 base and 4 bases, there was a span of 10 bases. The V gene's germline CDR1 is SGHAT and CDR2 FQNNGV. This CDR3 region has 15 residues. CDR3 amino acids: CASSLGALGTGELFF. The sequenced part of the CDR3 DNA is TGTGCCAGCAGCTTAGGGGCGTTGGGCACCGGGGAG.

This clone occurred many times. The CDR3 end falls 3 residues outside the read, so it is completed with the germline J gene. The V call is TRBV20-1, the J call TRBJ1-5, with TRBD1 matching over 7 bases. CDR1 DFQATT and CDR2 SNEGSKA come from the germline V gene (reference sequence). The CDR3 has 13 residues. The trim removed 4 bases at V and 5 bases at J, leaving 5 bases unmatched. The sequenced part of the CDR3 DNA is TGCAGTGCTAATTGGCAGGGGGATCAGCCC. Amino acids: CSANWQGDQP. The full CDR3 reads CSANWQGDQPQHF.

This clone was seen at least ten times. The sequence runs out 3 residues before the end of the CDR3; the remainder is reconstructed from the germline J gene. The rearrangement joins TRBV2 to TRBJ2-2, with D perhaps matching TRBD2 (5 bases). The CDR3 extends over 15 amino acids. Trimming pared 7 bases from V and 5 bases from J, leaving 17 bases between. CDR1 is SNHLY and CDR2 is FYNNEI in the germline V gene. The CDR3 bases that were read are TGTGCCAGCACCCCGTACGTTGAGGGTACCGGGGAG. Amino acids: CASTPYVEGTGE. The CDR3 reads in full as CASTPYVEGTGELFF.

This clone was picked up many times. The read falls 3 residues short of the CDR3 end, and the missing part is taken from the germline J gene. J is TRBJ2-1 and V is TRBV11-2; 7 positions agree with TRBD1. With 3 bases clipped from V and 3 bases from J, the junction kept 5 bases outside the gene matches. The CDR3 has 15 amino acids. Germline V gives CDR1 SGHAT, CDR2 FQNNGV. CDR3 DNA (partial): TGTGCCAGCAGCTTCCGGCAGGGGGTCTACAATGAG. Amino acid sequence: CASSFRQGVYNE. The full-length CDR3 reads as CASSFRQGVYNEQFF.

This clone was seen more than once but under ten times. Sequencing ends 3 residues short of the CDR3 end; the germline J gene provides the rest. The chain employs TRBV5-8 and TRBJ2-7, with D possibly being TRBD2 (6 bases). The length of the CDR3 is 15 residues. From germline, CDR1 is SGHTS and CDR2 YDEGEE. Deletions cut 2 bases from V and 3 bases from J, with 15 bases between. CDR3 sequence reads: CASSFQSGPYYEQYF. The CDR3 DNA, read in part, is TGTGCCAGCAGCTTCCAAAGCGGGCCTTACTACGAG.

This clone has ten or more counts. Read data end 3 residues before the CDR3 end; the end is taken from the germline J gene. The V call is TRBV11-2, the J call TRBJ2-7, with TRBD1 identical over 7 bases. Germline V lookup: CDR1 SGHAT, CDR2 FQNNGV. CDR3 size: 14 residues. V shed 5 bases, J shed 6 bases, and the junction held 10 bases outside the gene matches. CDR3 sequence: CASSSIKTGFEQYF. The covered CDR3 bases are TGTGCCAGCAGCAGCATAAAGACAGGGTTCGAG.

This clone was detected many times. The read gets to within 3 residues of the CDR3 end, and the germline J gene fills in the rest. The J gene is TRBJ2-1, the V gene TRBV7-3; 7 bases are shared with TRBD1. Germline CDR1 SGHTA, CDR2 FQGTGA. The CDR3 extends over 14 amino acids. V gave up 0 bases and J gave up 6 bases; unmatched junction bases: 2. The DNA read from the CDR3 is TGTGCCAGCAGCTTAACCCCAGGGGGCAATGAG. Its protein is CASSLTPGGNE. The whole CDR3 protein reads CASSLTPGGNEQFF. Full variable domain (rest looked up from reference TRBV7-3 and TRBJ2-1): GAGVSQTPSNKVTEKGKYVELRCDPISGHTALYWYRQSLGQGPEFLIYFQGTGAADDSGLPNDRFFAVRPEGSVSTLKIQRTERGDSAVYLCASSLTPGGNEQFFGPGTRLTVL.

The sample holds many counts of this clone. From the germline J gene comes the end of the CDR3, since the read stops 3 residues before it. The V call is TRBV23-1, the J call TRBJ2-7; perhaps TRBD2 as D (10 bases). TRBV23-1 is an ORF; its function is uncertain. The CDR3 sequence is 22 residues long. V lost 2 bases and J 0 bases, leaving 32 bases between the germline ends. CDR3 in amino acids: CASSQPGGQGGLAEFNSYEQYF. The sequenced CDR3 bases are TGCGCCAGCAGTCAACCGGGGGGACAGGGCGGACTAGCGGAATTTAACTCCTACGAG.

This clone was seen ten or more times. The CDR3 end falls 3 residues outside the read, so it is completed with the germline J gene. The chain has TRBV20-1 and TRBJ2-7, with 8 bases that match TRBD1. The V segment lost 3 bases and the J segment 5 bases; nucleotides outside the gene matches: 15. CDR1 is DFQATT and CDR2 is SNEGSKA in the germline V gene (reference sequence). The CDR3 sequence is 16 residues long. CDR3 region: CSASSMFGQGTHEQYF. Incomplete CDR3 DNA: TGCAGTGCTAGTAGTATGTTTGGACAGGGTACCCACGAG.

This clone was observed many times. The read ends 3 residues before the CDR3 terminus; that terminus is restored from the germline J gene. The chain joins TRBV7-2 to TRBJ2-7; possible D gene TRBD1, 5 bases. Trimming took 2 bases from V and 6 from J, leaving 14 bases between them. The CDR3 has 14 amino acids. Germline CDR1 SGHTA, CDR2 FQGNSA. The CDR3 DNA, read in part, is TGTGCCAGCAGCTTAAGGGGCAATCCTTCCGAG. Its protein is CASSLRGNPSE. The entire CDR3 is CASSLRGNPSEQYF.